The 25 T cell receptor beta chains reported below all come from one sample, sequenced in a study of T cell changes during pregnancy in multiple sclerosis. The method was immunoSEQ multiplex PCR; TCRdb's version includes in-frame clones alone and lacks a portion of them. The sample consists of 50,000 to 70,000 clones, roughly 90% of them appearing once. Sequences were derived from peripheral blood, sampled in the second trimester of pregnancy. Receptors were obtained from a female donor with multiple sclerosis, enrolled in a pregnancy study.

The CDR3: CASSLAFRSARADGYTF. In DNA, the CDR3 is TGTGCCAGCAGCTTAGCCTTCCGGTCTGCCAGGGCGGATGGCTACACCTTC. The chain combines TRBV5-4 with TRBJ1-2; possibly TRBD1 for D (5 bases). The germline V and J ends were trimmed by 2 bases and 6 bases, with 23 bases remaining between them. Germline CDR1 is SGHNT and CDR2 is YYREEE (reference sequence). The CDR3 length is 17 residues. The full variable domain, completed using reference TRBV5-4 and TRBJ1-2, is ETGVTQSPTHLIKTRGQQVTLRCSSQSGHNTVSWYQQALGQGPQFIFQYYREEENGRGNFPPRFSGLQFPNYSSELNVNALELDDSALYLCASSLAFRSARADGYTFGSGTRLTVV.

As DNA, the CDR3 is TGTGCCAGCAGTTCCCAGGGACAGGGGATCAATCAGCCCCAGCATTTT. Amino acid sequence: CASSSQGQGINQPQHF. The V call is TRBV6-5, the J call TRBJ1-5; 10 bases align to TRBD1. The CDR3 extends over 16 amino acids. J was trimmed by 3 bases and V by 4 bases; bases with no gene match: 6. Germline V lookup: CDR1 MNHEY, CDR2 SVGAGI.

This clone was found once. This chain uses TRBV27 with TRBJ2-5, with TRBD2 identical over 16 bases. Germline CDR1 MNHEY, CDR2 SMNVEV (reference sequence). The junction had 16 bases not matched to a gene; V was cut back by 8 bases and J by 4 bases. This CDR3 has 19 residues. The CDR3 DNA follows: TGTGCCAGCTCCCGTTCGGGACTAGCGGGAGGGGGTTTGGGAGAGACCCAGTACTTC. Translating gives CASSRSGLAGGGLGETQYF.

This rearrangement joins TRBV5-1 to TRBJ2-7; 10 bases are shared with TRBD2. The CDR3 sequence is 17 residues long. Trimming took 3 bases from V and 1 from J; bases not matched to a gene: 10. Germline values: CDR1 SGHRS, CDR2 YFSETQ. The CDR3 coding sequence is TGCGCCAGCAGCTCAGGGTCTACAGCGGGAGGGTCCTACGAGCAGTACTTC. Protein product: CASSSGSTAGGSYEQYF. The variable domain in full, with the rest retrieved from reference TRBV5-1 and TRBJ2-7, is KAGVTQTPRYLIKTRGQQVTLSCSPISGHRSVSWYQQTPGQGLQFLFEYFSETQRNKGNFPGRFSGRQFSNSRSEMNVSTLELGDSALYLCASSSGSTAGGSYEQYFGPGTRLTVT.

This chain links TRBV29-1 with TRBJ1-2; D is uncertain. This CDR3 contains 10 residues. Per germline, CDR1 SQVTM and CDR2 ANQGSEA. The V end lost 2 bases, the J end lost 7 bases, and 5 bases lay between the germline ends. CDR3 bases: TGCAGCGTTGAATACTTTGGCTACACCTTC. It codes for CSVEYFGYTF.

The chain joins TRBV4-1 to TRBJ2-7; D uncertain. Trimming left V 1 base short and J 6 bases short, with 10 bases between. The germline V gene has CDR1 MGHRA and CDR2 YSYEKL. The CDR3 covers 13 residues. Here the CDR3 DNA reads TGCGCCAGCAGCCAAGTCATGAACGGCGAGCAGTACTTC. Residues: CASSQVMNGEQYF.

The CDR3 region has the DNA TGTGCCAGCAGAAAACTAGGAGGTTCCTACGAGCAGTACTTC. Its protein product is CASRKLGGSYEQYF. This chain connects TRBV6-5 to TRBJ2-5, with a tentative D call TRBD2 (5 bases). With the DNA end fitting TRBJ2-7 better, the J assignment may be wrong. This CDR3 is 14 amino acids long. CDR1 and CDR2 (germline): MNHEY, SVGAGI.

V and J are TRBV27 and TRBJ1-1; D is perhaps TRBD1 (5 bases). Trimming cost V 3 bases and J 5 bases, with 13 bases left between them. The length of the CDR3 is 14 residues. The germline CDR1 and CDR2 sequences are MNHEY and SMNVEV (reference sequence). CDR3 region: CASSLASRDTEAFF. CDR3 DNA sequence: TGTGCCAGCAGTTTGGCGTCCAGGGATACTGAAGCTTTCTTT.

The J gene is TRBJ2-1, the V gene TRBV2, with a weak D call TRBD2 (5 bases). The germline V gene has CDR1 SNHLY and CDR2 FYNNEI. Between the trimmed V and J ends, which lost 10 bases and 1 base, there was a span of 14 bases. This CDR3 comprises 14 residues. CDR3 residues: CATKTGKSYNEQFF. DNA of the CDR3: TGTGCCACCAAAACGGGGAAGTCCTACAATGAGCAGTTCTTC.

V usage is TRBV7-3 and J usage is TRBJ1-2, with 8 bases aligning to TRBD1. Losses at the gene ends were 1 base for V and 4 bases for J; bases not matched to a gene: 11. The CDR3 has 17 residues. Germline CDR1 is SGHTA and CDR2 is FQGTGA. This chain's CDR3 is CASSLNAGQGAFYGYTF. The CDR3 region has the DNA TGTGCCAGCAGCTTAAACGCCGGACAGGGAGCCTTCTATGGCTACACCTTC.

This sequence joins TRBV28 and TRBJ2-7; 10 bases agree with TRBD1. CDR3 length: 16 amino acids. The V gene end was trimmed by 3 bases and the J gene end by 3 bases; junction bases not matched to a gene: 8. The germline CDR1 and CDR2 sequences are MDHEN and SYDVKM. The CDR3 is CASSLGVGQGNYEQYF. CDR3 DNA: TGTGCCAGCAGTTTGGGAGTGGGACAGGGGAACTACGAGCAGTACTTC.

The chain combines TRBV9 with TRBJ2-1, with TRBD2 matching over 12 bases. CDR1 is SGDLS and CDR2 is YYNGEE in the germline V gene. This CDR3 contains 17 residues. The ends lost 0 bases at V and 4 bases at J; junction bases unmatched: 5. CDR3 sequence: CASSVASTSGSYNEQFF. The CDR3 bases are TGTGCCAGCAGCGTAGCTTCGACTAGCGGGAGTTACAATGAGCAGTTCTTC.

The chain has TRBV10-3 and TRBJ2-5; D call uncertain. The germline V gene encodes CDR1 ENHRY and CDR2 SYGVKD. Trimming shortened V by 2 bases and J by 7 bases, and 14 bases separated the two germline ends. The CDR3 contains 14 residues. The CDR3 DNA reads TGTGCCATCAGTGAGGTATGGCCAGCAGGGACCCAGTACTTC. Translated: CAISEVWPAGTQYF.

The chain uses TRBV27 and TRBJ2-7; 7 bases are a match to TRBD2. This CDR3 contains 14 residues. Losses at the gene ends were 4 bases for V and 2 bases for J; bases not matched to a gene: 5. Germline lookup yields CDR1 MNHEY and CDR2 SMNVEV (reference sequence). In DNA, the CDR3 is TGTGCCAGCAGTTGGACCGGGACTACCTACGAGCAGTACTTC. Residues: CASSWTGTTYEQYF.

The chain has TRBV5-1 and TRBJ2-6, with 11 positions matching TRBD1. This CDR3 region has 19 residues. V lost 1 base, J lost 0 bases, and 6 bases stayed unmatched. The V gene's germline CDR1 is SGHRS and CDR2 YFSETQ. CDR3 DNA: TGCGCCAGCAGCTTGCAAGGGACAGGGGGTTACTCTGGGGCCAACGTCCTGACTTTC. It specifies CASSLQGTGGYSGANVLTF.

The chain carries TRBV5-1 and TRBJ1-2, with a tentative D call TRBD1 (6 bases). V was pared by 3 bases and J by 3 bases, with 12 bases between. CDR3 size: 14 residues. CDR1 SGHRS and CDR2 YFSETQ come from the germline V gene. This CDR3 reads CASSSLSGDYGYTF. As DNA, the CDR3 is TGCGCCAGCAGCTCCTTATCAGGGGACTATGGCTACACCTTC.

The J gene is TRBJ2-1, the V gene TRBV19; 9 bases are shared with TRBD2. V shed 3 bases and J 2 bases; nucleotides not matched to a gene: 2. CDR3 length: 15 residues. Looked up from germline, CDR1 is LNHDA and CDR2 is SQIVND (reference sequence). As DNA, the CDR3 is TGTGCCAGTAGTATTGGCGGGGGGGCCTACAATGAGCAGTTCTTC. Translating it yields CASSIGGGAYNEQFF.

The chain is built from TRBV4-3 and TRBJ2-1; maybe TRBD2 (6 bases). With 4 bases removed from V and 7 bases from J, the gap between germline ends came to 20 bases. The CDR3 totals 16 residues. Germline lookup yields CDR1 LGHNA and CDR2 YSLEER. CDR3 bases: TGCGCCAGCAGCCCCGAGGTAGCGGAGGCCGGGAATGAGCAGTTCTTC. It codes for CASSPEVAEAGNEQFF.

The chain links TRBV19 to TRBJ1-4; D is uncertain. The CDR3 is 15 amino acids. Germline CDR1 reads LNHDA; CDR2 reads SQIVND (reference sequence). V was pared by 3 bases and J by 6 bases, with 14 bases between. CDR3 amino acids: CASSIGSGIDEKLFF. CDR3 in DNA: TGTGCCAGTAGTATCGGATCCGGGATAGATGAAAAACTGTTTTTT. Combining the CDR3 with reference TRBV19 and TRBJ1-4 gives the whole variable domain DGGITQSPKYLFRKEGQNVTLSCEQNLNHDAMYWYRQDPGQGLRLIYYSQIVNDFQKGDIAEGYSVSREKKESFPLTVTSAQKNPTAFYLCASSIGSGIDEKLFFGSGTQLSVL.

This clone appeared many times. The CDR3 DNA reads as TGTGCCAGCAGTTTCTGGGAGGCGGACACTGAAGCTTTCTTT. Translating gives CASSFWEADTEAFF. This sequence joins TRBV28 and TRBJ1-1; the D is unclear. Germline V gene data show CDR1 as MDHEN and CDR2 as SYDVKM. Trimming left V 3 bases short and J 3 bases short, with 11 bases between. This CDR3 has 14 residues.

The V gene is TRBV5-1, the J gene TRBJ2-3; D is perhaps TRBD2 (5 bases). Trimming stripped 0 bases from V and 3 bases from J, with 14 bases between. CDR3 size: 16 residues. Germline CDR1 is SGHRS and CDR2 is YFSETQ. CDR3 sequence: CASSLELSGSTDTQYF. The DNA of the CDR3 is TGCGCCAGCAGCTTGGAATTGTCGGGATCTACAGATACGCAGTATTTT.

The V call is TRBV5-4, the J call TRBJ1-6; TRBD1 matches 7 bases. The CDR3 is 18 amino acids. Germline CDR1 reads SGHNT; CDR2 reads YYREEE (reference sequence). V lost 0 bases, J lost 14 bases, and 20 bases stayed unmatched. CDR3 nucleotides: TGTGCCAGCAGCTTGGCCGGGACAGTGAACAGCTTGGGGGCCACCCTCCACTTT. Encoded protein: CASSLAGTVNSLGATLHF.

CDR3 nucleotides: TGTGCTAGTGCTTCCGTAGCCACCCACGGGGGTACCCAGTACTTC. Protein: CASASVATHGGTQYF. The V call is TRBV12-5, the J call TRBJ2-5, with TRBD2 as a possible D gene (6 bases). The CDR3 length is 15 residues. Germline V gene lookup returns CDR1 LGHNT and CDR2 FRNRAP. Trimming removed 7 bases from V and 8 bases from J, with 23 bases in between.

The count of this clone is one. This chain uses TRBV7-9 with TRBJ2-5, with D perhaps TRBD1 (5 bases). CDR1 is SEHNR and CDR2 is FQNEAQ in the germline V gene (reference sequence). This CDR3 contains 13 residues. Deletions cut 3 bases from V and 4 bases from J, with 9 bases between. CDR3 in amino acids: CASSFSGRETQYF. CDR3 nucleotide sequence: TGTGCCAGCAGCTTTTCAGGGCGAGAGACCCAGTACTTC.

CDR3 DNA: TGTGCCAGCAGTACAACGGGAGGGCTCACCGGGGAGCTGTTTTTT. As protein: CASSTTGGLTGELFF. V gene TRBV9 combines with J gene TRBJ2-2, with 8 bases identical to TRBD2. The trim removed 5 bases at V and 4 bases at J, leaving 7 bases unmatched. The CDR3 is 15 amino acids. Germline CDR1 SGDLS, CDR2 YYNGEE.